This T cell receptor beta chain is from a study of cytomegalovirus exposure and HLA in healthy donors. General study findings and limits: Researchers had no immune exposure information except CMV serostatus available.

The PCR ran on 60 Vbeta and 13 Jbeta primers. Clones were read by immunoSEQ multiplex PCR, and TCRdb kept only the in-frame ones, dropping some. The sample carries some 150,000 clones, 76% recorded once. Germline V gene data show CDR1 as SEHNR and CDR2 as FQNEAQ (reference sequence). This CDR3 region has 19 residues. Turning to this clone: Its antigen is currently unknown. A read error may produce the germline difference seen at one junction end.

This TCR was recovered from a man between 60 and 75 years old in good health and CMV-seronegative. Sequencing was performed on PBMCs. This chain uses TRBV7-9 with TRBJ2-1, with 15 bases fitting TRBD2. The CDR3 DNA follows: TGTTCCAGCAGCTCGGGACTAGCGGGAGGCTCGCTAAGCATTCGTGAGCAGTTCTTC. Its translation is CSSSSGLAGGSLSIREQFF. The variable domain in full, completed from reference TRBV7-9 and TRBJ2-1, reads DTGVSQNPRHKITKRGQNVTFRCDPISEHNRLYWYRQTLGQGPEFLTYFQNEAQLEKSRLLSDRFSAERPKGSFSTLEIQRTEQGDSAMYLCSSSSGLAGGSLSIREQFFGPGTRLTVL.